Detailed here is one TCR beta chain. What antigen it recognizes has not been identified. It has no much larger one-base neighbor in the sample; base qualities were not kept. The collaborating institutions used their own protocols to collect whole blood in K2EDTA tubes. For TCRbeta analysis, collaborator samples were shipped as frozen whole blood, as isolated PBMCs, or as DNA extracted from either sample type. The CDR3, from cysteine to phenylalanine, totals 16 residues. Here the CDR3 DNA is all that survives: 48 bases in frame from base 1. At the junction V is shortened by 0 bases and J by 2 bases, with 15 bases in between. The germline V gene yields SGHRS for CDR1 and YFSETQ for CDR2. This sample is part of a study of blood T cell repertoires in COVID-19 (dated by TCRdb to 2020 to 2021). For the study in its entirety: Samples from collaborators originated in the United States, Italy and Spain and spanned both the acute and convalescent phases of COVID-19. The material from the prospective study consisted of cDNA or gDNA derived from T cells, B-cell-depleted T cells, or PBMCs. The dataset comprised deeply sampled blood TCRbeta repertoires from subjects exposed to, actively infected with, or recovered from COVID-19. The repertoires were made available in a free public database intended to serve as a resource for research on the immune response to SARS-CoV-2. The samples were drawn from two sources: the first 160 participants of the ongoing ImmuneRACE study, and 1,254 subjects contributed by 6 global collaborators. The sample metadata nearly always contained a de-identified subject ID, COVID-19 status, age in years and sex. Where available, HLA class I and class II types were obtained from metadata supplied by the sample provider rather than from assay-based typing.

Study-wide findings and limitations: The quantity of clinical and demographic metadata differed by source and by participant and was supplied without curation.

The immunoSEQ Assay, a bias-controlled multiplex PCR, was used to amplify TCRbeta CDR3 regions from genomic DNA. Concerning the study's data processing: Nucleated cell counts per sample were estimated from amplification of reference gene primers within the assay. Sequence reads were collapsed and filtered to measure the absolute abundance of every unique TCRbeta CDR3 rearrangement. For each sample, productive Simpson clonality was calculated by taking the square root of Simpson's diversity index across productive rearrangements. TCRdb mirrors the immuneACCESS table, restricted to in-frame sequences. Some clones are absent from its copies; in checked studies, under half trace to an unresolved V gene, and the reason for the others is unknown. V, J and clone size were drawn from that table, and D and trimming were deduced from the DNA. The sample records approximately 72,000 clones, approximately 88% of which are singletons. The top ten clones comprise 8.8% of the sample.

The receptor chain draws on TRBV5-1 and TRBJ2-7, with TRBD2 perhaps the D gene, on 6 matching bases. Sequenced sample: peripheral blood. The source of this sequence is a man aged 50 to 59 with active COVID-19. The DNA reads TGCGCCAGCAGCTTGGATGGTATGCGGGGCCCCTACGAGCAGTACTTC. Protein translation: CASSLDGMRGPYEQYF.